This passage covers 21 T cell receptor beta chains from one sample sequenced in a study of regulatory T cells in long-lasting Graves disease. As to time point: newly diagnosed GD, antithyroid drugs for less than 3 months. There was RNA extracted from PBMCs, and the TCR library was made from it. To make TCR beta libraries, researchers used iRepertoire HTBI primers and Arm-PCR of CDR3 regions. TCRdb re-called the multiplex PCR reads through MiXCR, storing one row per CDR3 protein. The repertoire includes roughly 350,000 distinct CDR3 sequences, roughly 15% of them detected once, and just over 20% sits in the top ten. These records were also assigned to another study, of T cells in Graves' hyperthyroidism and ophthalmopathy.

The sequenced sample was peripheral blood mononuclear cells (PBMCs), obtained at new diagnosis, from a patient treated with antithyroid drugs. The receptors shown here come from a woman aged 18-29 years with Graves disease.

This clonotype was picked up many times. The rearrangement links TRBV5-1 to TRBJ1-5; D remains unclear. CDR1 SGHRS and CDR2 YFSETQ come from the germline V gene. CDR3 length equals 13 residues. V was clipped by 4 bases and J by 5 bases, with 10 bases between them. CDR3 amino acids: CASSERADQPQHF. For the CDR3, the DNA is TGCGCCAGCAGCGAGAGGGCCGATCAGCCCCAGCATTTT. Drawing the rest from reference TRBV5-1 and TRBJ1-5, the complete variable domain is KAGVTQTPRYLIKTRGQQVTLSCSPISGHRSVSWYQQTPGQGLQFLFEYFSETQRNKGNFPGRFSGRQFSNSRSEMNVSTLELGDSALYLCASSERADQPQHFGDGTRLSIL.

In this sample, this clonotype turned up a few times. Given a much more abundant clone one base away, this may be a read error. In DNA, the CDR3 is TGTGCCTGGAGTTTCGGGACAGGGCCTAGCATAGATACGCAGTATTTT. It is translated as CAWSFGTGPSIDTQYF. The chain couples TRBV30 to TRBJ2-3; 9 bases match TRBD1. The CDR3 is 16 residues long. Germline V gene lookup returns CDR1 GTSNPN and CDR2 SVGIG (reference sequence).

There are a few counts of this clonotype. The chain recombines TRBV12-3 or TRBV12-4 with TRBJ2-5; D gene uncertain. Trimming took off 10 bases at V and 3 bases at J, with 15 bases between the two ends. The CDR3 totals 13 residues. This chain's CDR3 is CANSISQEETQYF. The CDR3 DNA follows: TGTGCCAACTCAATTTCTCAGGAAGAGACCCAGTACTTC.

V is TRBV7-3 and J is TRBJ2-1; the D gene is possibly TRBD1 (6 bases). This CDR3 contains 15 residues. The V gene's germline CDR1 is SGHTA and CDR2 FQGTGA. V was pared by 5 bases and J by 2 bases, with 13 bases between. The CDR3 DNA is TGTGCCAGCAGCCCCCACCGGGACACCTACAATGAGCAGTTCTTC. Translation gives CASSPHRDTYNEQFF. The full variable domain, in which reference TRBV7-3 and TRBJ2-1 provide the parts outside the CDR3, is GAGVSQTPSNKVTEKGKYVELRCDPISGHTALYWYRQSLGQGPEFLIYFQGTGAADDSGLPNDRFFAVRPEGSVSTLKIQRTERGDSAVYLCASSPHRDTYNEQFFGPGTRLTVL.

This clonotype was seen ten or more times. The chain links TRBV20-1 to TRBJ2-2; D may match TRBD1 or TRBD2 (5 bases each). This CDR3 has 15 residues. Germline V CDR1 and CDR2: DFQATT, SNEGSKA (reference sequence). V was cut by 1 base and J by 4 bases, with 13 bases left in between. This CDR3 is CSARGGTRGTGELFF. The CDR3 DNA follows: TGCAGTGCTAGAGGGGGGACCCGAGGCACCGGGGAGCTGTTTTTT.

This clonotype was seen ten or more times. This chain joins TRBV5-1 and TRBJ1-1; 7 bases match TRBD1. There are 14 residues in the CDR3. With V trimmed by 5 bases and J by 1 base, 5 bases remained unmatched. Germline CDR1 SGHRS, CDR2 YFSETQ. CDR3 loop: CASRPRTGNTEAFF. In nucleotides, the CDR3 is TGCGCCAGCAGACCGAGGACAGGGAACACTGAAGCTTTCTTT.

The sample holds many counts of this clonotype. The chain combines TRBV6-2 or TRBV6-3 with TRBJ1-2; TRBD1 matches 8 bases. The V gene end was trimmed by 6 bases and the J gene end by 5 bases; junction bases not matched to a gene: 11. The CDR3 runs 15 residues. Germline V gene sequence: CDR1 MNHEY, CDR2 SVGEGT. The CDR3 nucleotides read TGTGCCAGCAGAGAGACAGGGGTGGGAGTATATGGCTACACCTTC. Translated: CASRETGVGVYGYTF.

About this clonotype itself: It may be a read error: a sequence one base away is much more abundant. The chain employs TRBV13 and TRBJ2-1, with D possibly being TRBD2 (5 bases). Germline lookup yields CDR1 PRHDT and CDR2 FYEKMQ (reference sequence). Trimming cost V 6 bases and J 10 bases, with 13 bases left between them. The CDR3 totals 12 residues. CDR3 protein: CASRPEGREQFF. The CDR3 bases are TGTGCCAGCAGGCCAGAGGGTCGCGAGCAGTTCTTC.

This clonotype occurred a few times. Given a much more abundant clone one base away, this may be a read error. The conserved phenylalanine or tryptophan normally closing the CDR3 is absent here, so this likely arose from a read error. The rearrangement uses TRBV5-1 and TRBJ2-5; TRBD2 is a possible D gene (6 bases). The end of the DNA aligns better with TRBJ2-1, so the J call may be wrong. This CDR3 comprises 15 residues. Germline CDR1 reads SGHRS; CDR2 reads YFSETQ. The CDR3 sequence is CASSLASGGYNEQFS. The CDR3 coding sequence is TGCGCCAGCAGCTTGGCCAGTGGAGGGTACAATGAGCAGTTCTCC.

This clonotype came up a few times. J is TRBJ1-6 and V is TRBV5-6, with no clear D. V shed 5 bases and J shed 7 bases, with 19 bases lying between them. The germline V gene encodes CDR1 SGHDT and CDR2 YYEEEE. The CDR3 has 16 amino acids. The CDR3 loop reads CASSYRGRGGNSPLHF. CDR3 coding DNA: TGTGCCAGCAGTTACCGAGGACGCGGAGGCAATTCACCCCTCCACTTT. Filled out from reference TRBV5-6 and TRBJ1-6, the complete variable domain reads DAGVTQSPTHLIKTRGQQVTLRCSPKSGHDTVSWYQQALGQGPQFIFQYYEEEERQRGNFPDRFSGHQFPNYSSELNVNALLLGDSALYLCASSYRGRGGNSPLHFGNGTRLTVT.

There are a few counts of this clonotype. This sequence joins TRBV20-1 and TRBJ2-5; D may be TRBD1 (5 bases). CDR3 size: 15 residues. Germline V gene data show CDR1 as DFQATT and CDR2 as SNEGSKA (reference sequence). Trimming shortened V by 6 bases and J by 5 bases, and 22 bases separated the two germline ends. DNA for the CDR3: TGCAGTGCGAGGATAGGGGCCGAGACTTGGGAGACCCAGTACTTC. As protein: CSARIGAETWETQYF.

This clonotype was observed a handful of times. The CDR3 DNA reads as TGTGCCAGCAGCGTAGGGGGGGCCCAGCGCGAGCAGTACTTC. It is translated as CASSVGGAQREQYF. The chain uses TRBV9 and TRBJ2-7; D may correspond to TRBD1 or TRBD2 (6 bases each). The V gene lost 0 bases and the J gene lost 6 bases, with 13 bases spanning the gap. CDR1 and CDR2 from the germline V gene are SGDLS and YYNGEE. The CDR3 extends over 14 amino acids.

This clonotype was seen many times. The chain links TRBV27 to TRBJ1-1; tentative D call: TRBD1 (5 bases). The CDR3 sequence is 18 residues long. Germline CDR1 reads MNHEY; CDR2 reads SMNVEV (reference sequence). V was clipped by 1 base and J by 1 base, with 19 bases between them. The CDR3: CASSLFRPAGQKNTEAFF. The CDR3 DNA is TGTGCCAGCAGTTTATTTCGACCGGCGGGGCAGAAGAACACTGAAGCTTTCTTT.

This clonotype was seen ten or more times. This chain joins TRBV11-2 and TRBJ2-1, with no clear D. V was cut by 11 bases and J by 6 bases, with 20 bases left in between. The CDR3 is 14 residues long. The V gene's germline CDR1 is SGHAT and CDR2 FQNNGV. DNA of the CDR3: TGTGCCGGCATACTTCGTTCCGGGCTCAATGAGCAGTTCTTC. Translation gives CAGILRSGLNEQFF.

The chain couples TRBV19 to TRBJ1-2, with D possibly being TRBD1 (6 bases). The germline gives CDR1 LNHDA, CDR2 SQIVND (reference sequence). The length of the CDR3 is 13 residues. V was cut by 7 bases and J by 4 bases, with 13 bases left in between. The CDR3 protein is CASTPGGLYGYTF. The CDR3 DNA sequence: TGTGCCAGTACCCCCGGGGGGCTCTATGGCTACACCTTC.

This clonotype has only a few counts. V gene TRBV7-9 combines with J gene TRBJ1-2; D is ambiguous. CDR3 length equals 13 residues. Trimming stripped 2 bases from V and 4 bases from J, with 8 bases between. Germline lookup yields CDR1 SEHNR and CDR2 FQNEAQ (reference sequence). Here the CDR3 DNA reads TGTGCCAGCAGCTTACATCTGTCCTATGGCTACACCTTC. This gives the protein CASSLHLSYGYTF.

Concerning this clonotype itself: A single base is all that separates this from a far larger clone, so a read error is likely. The rearrangement links TRBV11-2 to TRBJ2-7; 11 bases agree with TRBD1. Germline V gene sequence: CDR1 SGHAT, CDR2 FQNNGV. The length of the CDR3 is 13 residues. The CDR3 DNA reads as TGTGCCAGCACCGGGACAGGGGGAAGGGAGCAGCACTTC. Its translation: CASTGTGGREQHF.

The V call is TRBV6-2 or TRBV6-3, the J call TRBJ2-7, with 9 bases identical to TRBD1. The CDR3 contains 15 residues. Germline trimming cut 4 bases from V and 0 bases from J; bases unmatched to any gene: 4. CDR1 and CDR2 (germline): MNHEY, SVGEGT. The CDR3 loop reads CASSSRDRVSYEQYF. CDR3 sequence (DNA): TGTGCCAGCAGTTCCCGGGACAGGGTCTCCTACGAGCAGTACTTC.

This clonotype was counted many times. The chain is built from TRBV12-3 or TRBV12-4 and TRBJ2-7; no definite D call. The germline V and J ends were trimmed by 4 bases and 3 bases, with 4 bases remaining between them. The CDR3 extends over 11 amino acids. CDR3 DNA sequence: TGTGCCAGCAGTTCGGGCTACGAGCAGTACTTC. Protein product: CASSSGYEQYF.

In the case of this clonotype: At one end the junction does not follow the germline gene, possibly because of a read error. V and J are TRBV3-1 and TRBJ1-4; 7 positions agree with TRBD1. Germline lookup yields CDR1 LGHDT and CDR2 YNNKEL (reference sequence). This CDR3 is 17 amino acids long. The CDR3 spells CASSPRGQAIDNEKLFF. The CDR3 nucleotides read TGTGCCAGTAGCCCGAGAGGACAGGCTATCGACAATGAAAAACTGTTTTTT.

V is TRBV5-4 and J is TRBJ2-5; D call uncertain. Looked up from germline, CDR1 is SGHNT and CDR2 is YYREEE (reference sequence). This CDR3 comprises 13 residues. Deletions cut 3 bases from V and 3 bases from J, with 9 bases between. CDR3 loop: CASSSPTEETQYF. DNA for the CDR3: TGTGCCAGCAGCTCGCCAACAGAAGAGACCCAGTACTTC.